The source of this T cell receptor beta chain is a study of T cells in Graves' hyperthyroidism and ophthalmopathy. Overall study results and limits: From stable hyperthyroidism, ophthalmopathy was separated by a 13 V-J model.

This clonotype was seen repeatedly, ten times or more. Its antigen is not identified. The V gene's germline CDR1 is MDHEN and CDR2 SYDVKM. This CDR3 region has 14 residues. J gave up 3 bases and V 10 bases, and 11 bases lay outside the gene matches. Amplification of TCR beta CDR3 regions was performed using RNA transcripts as template. TCR CDR3 regions were first amplified by RT-PCR with HTBI primers. TCRdb independently ran MiXCR on the multiplex PCR reads; one entry per CDR3 protein. Here the sample spans some 270,000 distinct CDR3 sequences, more than 10% being singletons. Diagnoses were made from clinical symptoms, serum measures (thyroxine and TRAb), thyroid ultrasound and orbital computed tomography. Blood sampling occurred at first hyperthyroidism diagnosis, ahead of any ophthalmopathy symptoms.

This rearrangement joins TRBV28 to TRBJ2-7; TRBD2 matches at 8 bases. Sequenced sample: blood. This receptor was identified in a woman aged 25 to 39 with Graves' hyperthyroidism that later progressed to Graves' ophthalmopathy. The CDR3 DNA follows: TGTGCCATTCCGTCGGGGCGGGAGGTCTACGAGCAGTACTTC. Encoded protein: CAIPSGREVYEQYF.